Following are 28 T cell receptor beta chains from one sample sequenced in a study of cytomegalovirus exposure and HLA in healthy donors. The study ran its PCR with 60 Vbeta and 13 Jbeta primers. The data were produced by immunoSEQ multiplex PCR, yet TCRdb's version contains in-frame clones alone and is incomplete. The sample consists of about 69,000 clones, about 76% of them appearing once. The sequencing sample was made of PBMCs. Receptors originate from a man younger than 35 in good health and CMV-seronegative.

Concerning this clone: The same CDR3 can be traced to other DNA sequences in this sample. This chain uses TRBV28 with TRBJ1-1; TRBD1 agrees at 10 bases. CDR3 length equals 15 residues. The junction had 7 bases not matched to a gene; V was cut back by 6 bases and J by 3 bases. The germline CDR1 and CDR2 sequences are MDHEN and SYDVKM. CDR3 amino acids: CASRLPGQGYTEAFF. CDR3 coding DNA: TGTGCCAGCAGACTCCCGGGACAGGGGTACACTGAAGCTTTCTTT.

This rearrangement joins TRBV5-1 to TRBJ2-3; 13 bases map to TRBD2. Germline CDR1 and CDR2: SGHRS and YFSETQ. This CDR3 contains 17 residues. The V gene end was trimmed by 4 bases and the J gene end by 2 bases; junction bases not matched to a gene: 7. The CDR3 region is CASSPRLAGGYTDTQYF. In DNA form, the CDR3 reads TGCGCCAGCAGCCCGAGACTAGCGGGGGGTTACACAGATACGCAGTATTTT.

V gene TRBV6-5 combines with J gene TRBJ1-2; D call uncertain. Germline V lookup: CDR1 MNHEY, CDR2 SVGAGI. This CDR3 has 14 residues. Trimming removed 6 bases at V and 4 bases at J, with 15 bases between. In DNA form, the CDR3 reads TGTGCCAGCAGCCGGTTGTCAGGCACCTATGGCTACACCTTC. As protein: CASSRLSGTYGYTF.

The V call is TRBV7-3, the J call TRBJ1-1; tentative D call: TRBD1 (6 bases). The V end lost 4 bases, the J end lost 1 base, and 13 bases lay between the germline ends. Germline CDR1 reads SGHTA; CDR2 reads FQGTGA. The CDR3 covers 15 residues. DNA of the CDR3: TGTGCCAGCAGCTCCCAGGGGTCGGGGAACACTGAAGCTTTCTTT. As protein: CASSSQGSGNTEAFF. The complete variable domain, with remaining parts taken from reference TRBV7-3 and TRBJ1-1, reads GAGVSQTPSNKVTEKGKYVELRCDPISGHTALYWYRQSLGQGPEFLIYFQGTGAADDSGLPNDRFFAVRPEGSVSTLKIQRTERGDSAVYLCASSSQGSGNTEAFFGQGTRLTVV.

The V call is TRBV9, the J call TRBJ2-2; TRBD1 agrees at 7 bases. Trimming cost V 4 bases and J 8 bases; bases outside gene matches: 11. Germline V lookup: CDR1 SGDLS, CDR2 YYNGEE. There are 15 residues in the CDR3. The CDR3 sequence: CASSPHSQGRGELFF. For the CDR3, the DNA is TGTGCCAGCAGCCCCCACTCACAGGGGCGGGGGGAGCTGTTTTTT.

This rearrangement joins TRBV19 to TRBJ1-1, with a weak D call TRBD1 (6 bases). The germline V and J ends were trimmed by 2 bases and 6 bases, with 7 bases remaining between them. The CDR3 is 12 amino acids. Germline lookup yields CDR1 LNHDA and CDR2 SQIVND (reference sequence). CDR3: CASSIRTAEAFF. As DNA, the CDR3 is TGTGCCAGTAGTATAAGGACAGCTGAAGCTTTCTTT.

This clone occurred a few times. The J gene is TRBJ2-2, the V gene TRBV5-1; TRBD2 is a possible D gene (5 bases). The CDR3 is 14 residues long. Germline V CDR1 and CDR2: SGHRS, YFSETQ. Trimming shortened V by 0 bases and J by 5 bases, and 8 bases separated the two germline ends. CDR3 in amino acids: CASSLAGGTGELFF. The CDR3 DNA is TGCGCCAGCAGCTTGGCGGGCGGGACCGGGGAGCTGTTTTTT. Variable domain in full (rest from reference TRBV5-1 and TRBJ2-2): KAGVTQTPRYLIKTRGQQVTLSCSPISGHRSVSWYQQTPGQGLQFLFEYFSETQRNKGNFPGRFSGRQFSNSRSEMNVSTLELGDSALYLCASSLAGGTGELFFGEGSRLTVL.

The V and J genes are TRBV6-5 and TRBJ1-6; 10 nucleotides line up with TRBD1. V shed 6 bases and J 8 bases; nucleotides not matched to a gene: 7. The CDR3 contains 15 residues. Germline V gene data show CDR1 as MNHEY and CDR2 as SVGAGI. CDR3 sequence reads: CASRPLTGGYSPLHF. The CDR3, as DNA: TGTGCCAGCAGACCCTTGACAGGGGGCTATTCACCCCTCCACTTT.

There are a few counts of this clone. The chain links TRBV28 to TRBJ1-5; the D gene is possibly TRBD1 (5 bases). Trimming left V 6 bases short and J 15 bases short, with 18 bases between. This CDR3 contains 12 residues. Germline V gene lookup returns CDR1 MDHEN and CDR2 SYDVKM. This CDR3 is CASRRDRGRAHF. The CDR3 region has the DNA TGTGCCAGCAGGCGGGATCGTGGCAGGGCGCATTTT.

The CDR3 is CASSESSASGGLRDTQYF. Here the CDR3 DNA reads TGCGCCAGCAGTGAGTCGTCGGCTAGCGGGGGGCTGAGGGATACGCAGTATTTT. This rearrangement joins TRBV10-1 to TRBJ2-3, with 11 bases fitting TRBD2. CDR1 WNHNN and CDR2 SYGVQD come from the germline V gene (reference sequence). This CDR3 has 18 residues. V was clipped by 0 bases and J by 6 bases; unmatched bases: 11.

The rearrangement uses TRBV5-1 and TRBJ2-2; 14 nucleotides match TRBD2. The germline CDR1 and CDR2 sequences are SGHRS and YFSETQ. This CDR3 region has 16 residues. With V trimmed by 3 bases and J by 6 bases, 4 bases remained unmatched. The CDR3: CASSWGTSGGSGELFF. CDR3 DNA sequence: TGCGCCAGCAGCTGGGGGACTAGCGGGGGTTCCGGGGAGCTGTTTTTT.

The rearrangement uses TRBV5-1 and TRBJ2-1, with TRBD2 matching 13 bases. The CDR3 spans 16 residues. The V gene's germline CDR1 is SGHRS and CDR2 YFSETQ. With V trimmed by 3 bases and J by 5 bases, 5 bases remained unmatched. CDR3 in amino acids: CASSWGLAGINNEQFF. In nucleotides, the CDR3 is TGCGCCAGCAGCTGGGGACTAGCGGGGATTAACAATGAGCAGTTCTTC.

In this sample, this clone turned up a few times. The chain uses TRBV14 and TRBJ2-7; 8 positions agree with TRBD1. J lost 2 bases, V lost 4 bases, and 7 bases had no gene match. CDR3 size: 15 residues. Germline values: CDR1 SGHDN, CDR2 FVKESK. In nucleotides, the CDR3 is TGTGCCAGCAGCCCCCTCCAGACAGGGGCCTACGAGCAGTACTTC. This gives the protein CASSPLQTGAYEQYF.

The chain carries TRBV6-1 and TRBJ2-3; the match to TRBD2 covers 9 bases. CDR1 and CDR2 (germline): MNHNS, SASEGT. Trimming at V came to 7 bases and at J to 3 bases, leaving 8 bases not matched to a gene. The CDR3 length is 15 residues. The CDR3 is CASKLSGGWTDTQYF. As DNA, the CDR3 is TGTGCCAGCAAACTCAGCGGGGGGTGGACAGATACGCAGTATTTT.

V usage is TRBV5-6 and J usage is TRBJ1-3; TRBD1 is a possible D gene (5 bases). Germline V lookup: CDR1 SGHDT, CDR2 YYEEEE. The CDR3 is 15 amino acids. V lost 4 bases, J lost 0 bases, and 11 bases lay in between. The CDR3 nucleotides read TGTGCCAGCAGCCCCCGACAGAACTCTGGAAACACCATATATTTT. Encoded protein: CASSPRQNSGNTIYF.

The chain couples TRBV7-9 to TRBJ1-6; no clear D gene. The germline CDR1 and CDR2 sequences are SEHNR and FQNEAQ (reference sequence). Trimming removed 1 base at V and 7 bases at J, with 8 bases between. CDR3 length equals 14 residues. Written as DNA, the CDR3 is TGTGCCAGCAGCTTAGATATGGGCAATTCACCCCTCCACTTT. Encoded protein: CASSLDMGNSPLHF.

This clone was counted between two and nine times. The CDR3 loop is CASSGQGSPGGGYTF. DNA of the CDR3: TGTGCCAGCAGTGGACAGGGGTCTCCTGGGGGTGGCTACACCTTC. The V gene is TRBV2, the J gene TRBJ1-2; 8 bases agree with TRBD1. CDR3 length: 15 amino acids. Trimming at V came to 4 bases and at J to 7 bases, leaving 11 bases not matched to a gene. Germline CDR1 and CDR2: SNHLY and FYNNEI.

The chain links TRBV25-1 to TRBJ1-2, with no clear D. The germline gives CDR1 MGHDK, CDR2 SYGVNS. Trimming removed 3 bases at V and 0 bases at J, with 11 bases between. The CDR3 has 15 amino acids. In nucleotides, the CDR3 is TGTGCCAGCAGTGATGGGCCAGGAACTAACTATGGCTACACCTTC. Protein: CASSDGPGTNYGYTF.

This clone was counted between two and nine times. The chain links TRBV5-6 to TRBJ2-4; TRBD2 might be the D (6 bases). Trimming left V 4 bases short and J 1 base short, with 12 bases between. The germline CDR1 and CDR2 sequences are SGHDT and YYEEEE. This CDR3 has 15 residues. This CDR3 reads CASSRPGGAKNIQYF. Here the CDR3 DNA reads TGTGCCAGCAGCCGCCCCGGAGGGGCCAAAAACATTCAGTACTTC.

The sample holds one count of this clone. The genes are TRBV5-4 and TRBJ1-2, with a weak D call TRBD1 (6 bases). The V end was cut by 0 bases, the J end by 5 bases, with 17 bases between. CDR1 and CDR2 from the germline V gene are SGHNT and YYREEE (reference sequence). The length of the CDR3 is 16 residues. The chain's CDR3 is CASSLGWTGTGYGYTF. DNA for the CDR3: TGTGCCAGCAGCTTGGGGTGGACCGGCACAGGGTATGGCTACACCTTC.

The chain is built from TRBV5-1 and TRBJ2-3; 7 bases are shared with TRBD1. In germline, CDR1 is SGHRS, CDR2 YFSETQ. V lost 4 bases, J lost 0 bases, and 11 bases stayed unmatched. The CDR3 runs 17 residues. The CDR3 protein is CASSQGDRVASTDTQYF. CDR3 bases: TGCGCCAGCAGCCAAGGCGACAGGGTGGCTAGCACAGATACGCAGTATTTT.

The chain is built from TRBV10-3 and TRBJ2-6; 7 positions agree with TRBD1. Germline assignment: CDR1 ENHRY and CDR2 SYGVKD. The J segment lost 0 bases and the V segment lost 6 bases, leaving 5 bases of the junction unmatched. The CDR3 covers 16 residues. CDR3 nucleotide sequence: TGTGCCATCAGAGGGGGCTTTAGCTCTGGGGCCAACGTCCTGACTTTC. It translates to CAIRGGFSSGANVLTF.

The chain recombines TRBV15 with TRBJ2-5; 8 bases map to TRBD1. Trimming took 0 bases from V and 5 from J; bases not matched to a gene: 5. The germline CDR1 and CDR2 sequences are LNHNV and YYDKDF (reference sequence). The length of the CDR3 is 15 residues. The chain's CDR3 is CATSRDQGAEETQYF. The CDR3 DNA is TGTGCCACCAGCAGAGATCAGGGGGCGGAGGAGACCCAGTACTTC.

The chain is built from TRBV5-1 and TRBJ1-1; TRBD1 might be the D (6 bases). The CDR3 has 17 residues. From germline, CDR1 is SGHRS and CDR2 YFSETQ. Trimming left V 3 bases short and J 1 base short, with 19 bases between. The DNA of the CDR3 is TGCGCCAGCAGCTCAACAGGGATCCCGTCTACGAACACTGAAGCTTTCTTT. It translates to CASSSTGIPSTNTEAFF.

The rearrangement joins TRBV28 to TRBJ1-6; no clear D. Germline V gene data show CDR1 as MDHEN and CDR2 as SYDVKM. The germline V and J ends were trimmed by 6 bases and 8 bases, with 17 bases remaining between them. CDR3 length equals 15 residues. CDR3 coding DNA: TGTGCCAGCAGCCTAGACCGCGACGGGGATTCACCCCTCCACTTT. It is translated as CASSLDRDGDSPLHF.

The V call is TRBV2, the J call TRBJ2-5; D is unclear. The germline gives CDR1 SNHLY, CDR2 FYNNEI. V was trimmed by 4 bases and J by 2 bases, leaving 17 bases between them. This CDR3 is built from 16 residues. CDR3 nucleotides: TGTGCCAGCAGTGGGGCAGGCGTTACACAACAAGAGACCCAGTACTTC. It encodes CASSGAGVTQQETQYF.

The chain couples TRBV18 to TRBJ1-2; D gene unclear. The CDR3 loop spans 16 amino acids. Trimming left V 6 bases short and J 5 bases short, with 22 bases between. The germline gives CDR1 KGHSH, CDR2 LQKENI. The CDR3 nucleotides are TGTGCCAGCTCTCCTTCCGGGCCTCCGGACTCTTATGGCTACACCTTC. Translating it yields CASSPSGPPDSYGYTF.

For this clone: The sample carries other DNA sequences with the same CDR3. The genes are TRBV6-1 and TRBJ1-6; D gene ambiguous. The CDR3 loop spans 15 amino acids. Germline V gene sequence: CDR1 MNHNS, CDR2 SASEGT. Between the trimmed V and J ends, which lost 3 bases and 6 bases, there was a span of 12 bases. For the CDR3, the DNA is TGTGCCAGCAGTGAGTTGGGCTCACTTAATTCACCCCTCCACTTT. Its translation: CASSELGSLNSPLHF.